This TCR beta chain was recovered during a study of a mutant IDH1 vaccine in newly diagnosed glioma. For the study at large: First vaccine doses came 4-6 weeks after radiotherapy alone, or with temozolomide cycles. Study-wide points: With respect to changes in top peripheral T cell clonotypes, pseudoprogression seemed unrelated. A vaccine-induced immune response developed in around 92% of the patients.

On this clone: The antigen is undetermined.

Trimming pared 0 bases from V and 0 bases from J, leaving 10 bases between. The CDR3 is 16 amino acids. The V gene's germline CDR1 is SGHRS and CDR2 YFSETQ. Sequenced by immunoSEQ multiplex PCR; TCRdb stores in-frame clones only, minus some. The sample lists approximately 60,000 clones; approximately 90% were seen once. Time point of the sample: week 5, during vaccination. Each vaccine dose was 300 ug of mutant IDH1 20-mer peptide, with topical imiquimod. Material: PBMCs, obtained from a glioma patient whose treatment included an IDH1 peptide vaccine. The chain is built from TRBV5-1 and TRBJ1-3; D is ambiguous. The sequence came from a woman aged 40 to 50 with glioma. As DNA, the CDR3 is TGCGCCAGCAGCTTGGCTGGAAAGAGCTCTGGAAACACCATATATTTT. Translation: CASSLAGKSSGNTIYF.